This T cell receptor (beta chain) stems from a study of T-cell reconstitution after alpha-beta-depleted transplantation in children. Unique molecular identifiers featured in how the TCRbeta library was prepared. TCRdb recomputed calls from the PCR reads with MiXCR, one row per CDR3 protein. The data show over 550,000 distinct CDR3 sequences, over 9.5% seen once. The CDR3 is made up of 18 amino acids. Trimming cost V 4 bases and J 5 bases; bases outside gene matches: 17. Germline V lookup: CDR1 LGHDT, CDR2 YNNKEL (reference sequence). The receptor was derived from a human donor who donated a stem cell graft to a child with acute myeloid leukemia. Sequenced material: PBMCs from the stem cell graft donor, taken from the stem cell graft. V usage is TRBV3-1 and J usage is TRBJ2-1, with 7 bases fitting TRBD1. This CDR3 reads CASSLRQGRYCTNNEQFF. CDR3 nucleotides: TGTGCCAGCAGCCTCCGACAGGGTCGATACTGTACCAACAATGAGCAGTTCTTC.